The 23 T cell receptor beta chains listed next were all sequenced from one sample in a study of OX40 agonist ivuxolimab in advanced cancers. Library generation was performed with the immunoSEQ multiplex PCR assay. The source is immuneACCESS, and TCRdb retained only in-frame sequences with V and J called. Part of the clones is not carried over; for the studies checked, unresolved V genes explain less than half of this, and the remainder is unexplained. Here the sample has approximately 69,000 clones; 90% occur a single time. The ten largest clonotypes hold over 9.5% of the sample. The specimen comprised CD4+ or CD8+ T cells sorted from blood, sampled in a trial of the OX40 agonist ivuxolimab. The source of these receptors is an adult with an advanced solid tumor such as melanoma, head and neck, liver or kidney cancer.

The chain links TRBV5-8 to TRBJ2-7; 10 bases are shared with TRBD2. The CDR3 consists of 15 residues. Per germline, CDR1 SGHTS and CDR2 YDEGEE. V lost 6 bases to trimming and J lost 4 bases; unmatched junction nucleotides: 10. CDR3 nucleotides: TGTGCCAGCATCCTCCTTGGGACTAGCGAATACGAGCAGTACTTC. This translates into CASILLGTSEYEQYF. Based on the CDR3 plus reference TRBV5-8 and TRBJ2-7, the full variable domain is EAGVTQSPTHLIKTRGQQATLRCSPISGHTSVYWYQQALGLGLQFLLWYDEGEERNRGNFPPRFSGRQFPNYSSELNVNALELEDSALYLCASILLGTSEYEQYFGPGTRLTVT.

This rearrangement joins TRBV5-6 to TRBJ2-5; TRBD1 aligns across 7 bases. Germline V gene sequence: CDR1 SGHDT, CDR2 YYEEEE. The CDR3 is 14 amino acids. The J segment lost 5 bases and the V segment lost 3 bases, leaving 7 bases of the junction unmatched. The CDR3 reads CASSSYRGGETQYF. DNA for the CDR3: TGTGCCAGCAGCTCATACAGGGGTGGCGAGACCCAGTACTTC.

Concerning this clone: Other nucleotide sequences in the sample specify the same CDR3. This chain connects TRBV6-5 to TRBJ1-1, with D perhaps TRBD1 (5 bases). This CDR3 region has 13 residues. Trimming stripped 2 bases from V and 5 bases from J, with 9 bases between. Germline V gene sequence: CDR1 MNHEY, CDR2 SVGAGI. The CDR3, as DNA: TGTGCCAGCAGTTACAGGGGTAATACTGAAGCTTTCTTT. It is translated as CASSYRGNTEAFF.

The gene calls are TRBV5-1 and TRBJ2-5; no definite D call. The CDR3 has 13 amino acids. V lost 1 base and J lost 4, with 8 bases in between. Germline CDR1 is SGHRS and CDR2 is YFSETQ. CDR3 residues: CASSLSGPETQYF. For the CDR3, the DNA is TGCGCCAGCAGCTTGTCAGGACCAGAGACCCAGTACTTC.

The chain combines TRBV7-2 with TRBJ2-5, with D perhaps matching TRBD2 (6 bases). The CDR3 loop spans 13 amino acids. The germline V gene encodes CDR1 SGHTA and CDR2 FQGNSA. Trimming cost V 5 bases and J 5 bases, with 12 bases left between them. CDR3 in amino acids: CASSPAGVETQYF. For the CDR3, the DNA is TGTGCCAGCAGCCCAGCGGGTGTGGAGACCCAGTACTTC.

This clone was recorded once. This CDR3 is CASSLMPSGSSYNEQFF. The DNA for the CDR3 is TGCGCCAGCAGCTTGATGCCTAGCGGGAGCTCCTACAATGAGCAGTTCTTC. V is TRBV5-1 and J is TRBJ2-1; 10 bases line up with TRBD2. CDR3 size: 17 residues. Germline lookup yields CDR1 SGHRS and CDR2 YFSETQ. V shed 1 base and J 0 bases; nucleotides not matched to a gene: 4. Drawing the rest from reference TRBV5-1 and TRBJ2-1, the complete variable domain is KAGVTQTPRYLIKTRGQQVTLSCSPISGHRSVSWYQQTPGQGLQFLFEYFSETQRNKGNFPGRFSGRQFSNSRSEMNVSTLELGDSALYLCASSLMPSGSSYNEQFFGPGTRLTVL.

The chain uses TRBV4-3 and TRBJ2-7; 7 bases are a match to TRBD1. This CDR3 is built from 15 residues. V trimming: 2 bases; J trimming: 5 bases; junction bases outside the gene matches: 9. Germline V gene sequence: CDR1 LGHNA, CDR2 YSLEER. CDR3 sequence: CASSQRQGASNEQYF. The CDR3 coding sequence is TGCGCCAGCAGCCAAAGACAGGGTGCTAGTAACGAGCAGTACTTC.

The chain combines TRBV5-4 with TRBJ2-7; perhaps TRBD2 as D (5 bases). The germline CDR1 and CDR2 sequences are SGHNT and YYREEE (reference sequence). CDR3 length: 14 residues. V was pared by 2 bases and J by 1 base, with 10 bases between. CDR3 nucleotide sequence: TGTGCCAGCAGCTTATACAGCGGATCCTACGAGCAGTACTTC. Amino acid sequence: CASSLYSGSYEQYF.

The V gene is TRBV7-2, the J gene TRBJ2-6; 9 nucleotides line up with TRBD2. Losses at the gene ends were 3 bases for V and 1 base for J; bases not matched to a gene: 10. This CDR3 has 19 residues. The germline CDR1 and CDR2 sequences are SGHTA and FQGNSA. Written as DNA, the CDR3 is TGTGCCAGCAGCTTGGCGTTGAGACTAGCGGTTTCTGGGGCCAACGTCCTGACTTTC. Protein: CASSLALRLAVSGANVLTF.

The J gene is TRBJ2-3, the V gene TRBV7-2; TRBD2 might be the D (6 bases). The CDR3 runs to 15 residues. Germline-derived CDR1 and CDR2 are SGHTA and FQGNSA. V was clipped by 5 bases and J by 2 bases, with 14 bases between them. The CDR3 DNA reads as TGTGCCAGCAGCCTCGCTAGCGATTACACAGATACGCAGTATTTT. This sequence encodes CASSLASDYTDTQYF.

The rearrangement links TRBV12-5 to TRBJ2-5, with D maybe TRBD2 (5 bases). Germline V gene lookup returns CDR1 LGHNT and CDR2 FRNRAP. Trimming left V 5 bases short and J 5 bases short, with 9 bases between. This CDR3 has 12 amino acids. CDR3 nucleotides: TGTGCTAGTGGTCCATCGGGGGAGACCCAGTACTTC. Translating it yields CASGPSGETQYF.

The chain combines TRBV23-1 with TRBJ2-3, with TRBD1 matching over 10 bases. TRBV23-1 is identified as an open reading frame with a role that is uncertain. This CDR3 contains 17 residues. V lost 6 bases, J lost 5 bases, and 14 bases stayed unmatched. The CDR3 nucleotides read TGCGCCAGCAGACTTCACCCGGGACAGGGGTCCCGAGATACGCAGTATTTT. This encodes CASRLHPGQGSRDTQYF.

The chain uses TRBV5-4 and TRBJ2-1; no firm D call. V was clipped by 5 bases and J by 8 bases, with 17 bases between them. Germline assignment: CDR1 SGHNT and CDR2 YYREEE (reference sequence). The CDR3 totals 14 residues. CDR3 DNA: TGTGCCAGCAGAAGGGCCGGAGCGACCTATGAGCAGTTCTTC. It specifies CASRRAGATYEQFF.

This clone was detected a few times. The chain links TRBV6-9 to TRBJ2-7; possibly TRBD2 for D (5 bases). The CDR3 is 14 amino acids. Trimming left V 6 bases short and J 3 bases short, with 15 bases between. CDR1 is MNHGY, CDR2 SVAAGI, per germline. CDR3 bases: TGTGCCAGCAGGCCCCGGGATTCCCTCTACGAGCAGTACTTC. Translated: CASRPRDSLYEQYF.

The gene calls are TRBV18 and TRBJ1-1; no definite D call. CDR3 size: 12 residues. CDR1 KGHSH and CDR2 LQKENI come from the germline V gene. Trimming cost V 2 bases and J 5 bases, with 6 bases left between them. CDR3 residues: CASSPVGTEAFF. The CDR3 nucleotides are TGTGCCAGCTCACCAGTTGGTACTGAAGCTTTCTTT. The variable domain in full, with the rest retrieved from reference TRBV18 and TRBJ1-1, is NAGVMQNPRHLVRRRGQEARLRCSPMKGHSHVYWYRQLPEEGLKFMVYLQKENIIDESGMPKERFSAEFPKEGPSILRIQQVVRGDSAAYFCASSPVGTEAFFGQGTRLTVV.

The rearrangement joins TRBV5-6 to TRBJ1-5; a possible D gene is TRBD1 (5 bases). The CDR3 length is 15 residues. Trimming cost V 0 bases and J 6 bases, with 13 bases left between them. Germline CDR1 SGHDT, CDR2 YYEEEE. CDR3 DNA sequence: TGTGCCAGCAGCTTGGGAGGGGAGGGCGGTCAGCCCCAGCATTTT. Translating it yields CASSLGGEGGQPQHF.

The rearrangement links TRBV19 to TRBJ2-5; the match to TRBD1 covers 7 bases. With V trimmed by 4 bases and J by 5 bases, 10 bases remained unmatched. The germline CDR1 and CDR2 sequences are LNHDA and SQIVND (reference sequence). This CDR3 contains 15 residues. The CDR3 DNA is TGTGCCAGTAGTAAGGGGGCTGGGAAAATTGAGACCCAGTACTTC. Translating it yields CASSKGAGKIETQYF.

V is TRBV6-5 and J is TRBJ2-1; TRBD2 aligns across 9 bases. V lost 10 bases to trimming and J lost 5 bases; unmatched junction nucleotides: 6. This CDR3 spans 13 amino acids. Germline V gene data show CDR1 as MNHEY and CDR2 as SVGAGI. CDR3 in amino acids: CATQREDHNEQFF. The CDR3 region has the DNA TGTGCCACCCAGCGGGAGGACCACAATGAGCAGTTCTTC.

The chain combines TRBV9 with TRBJ2-1; D call uncertain. This CDR3 contains 13 residues. Trimming left V 4 bases short and J 6 bases short, with 11 bases between. The germline CDR1 and CDR2 sequences are SGDLS and YYNGEE. CDR3 coding DNA: TGTGCCAGCAGCACCCGGGCCGGCAATGAGCAGTTCTTC. Its protein product is CASSTRAGNEQFF.

This clone is a singleton in its sample. This chain links TRBV4-2 with TRBJ2-5; 12 nucleotides line up with TRBD1. From germline, CDR1 is LGHNA and CDR2 YNFKEQ. The V segment lost 0 bases and the J segment 5 bases; nucleotides outside the gene matches: 4. The CDR3 totals 16 residues. CDR3 DNA: TGTGCCAGCAGCCAAGACGGGACAGGGGGCAAGGAGACCCAGTACTTC. Encoded protein: CASSQDGTGGKETQYF.

This sequence joins TRBV11-2 and TRBJ2-1; no definite D call. Germline V gene lookup returns CDR1 SGHAT and CDR2 FQNNGV. This CDR3 is built from 14 residues. V gave up 0 bases and J gave up 6 bases, with 9 bases separating them. CDR3 sequence: CASSLDTASNEQFF. The CDR3 nucleotides read TGTGCCAGCAGCTTAGATACAGCCTCCAATGAGCAGTTCTTC.

The chain uses TRBV25-1 and TRBJ2-5; 12 bases map to TRBD2. This CDR3 comprises 16 residues. V lost 3 bases, J lost 2 bases, and 4 bases stayed unmatched. Looked up from germline, CDR1 is MGHDK and CDR2 is SYGVNS. CDR3: CASSDVGLAGQETQYF. The CDR3 nucleotides are TGTGCCAGCAGTGATGTTGGACTAGCGGGACAAGAGACCCAGTACTTC.

The CDR3 here is CASSLDGIREKLFF. CDR3 nucleotides: TGTGCCAGCAGCTTAGATGGGATTCGAGAAAAACTGTTTTTT. J is TRBJ1-4 and V is TRBV7-2; no definite D call. The CDR3 spans 14 residues. V was cut by 1 base and J by 8 bases, with 11 bases left in between. Germline CDR1 is SGHTA and CDR2 is FQGNSA.